These T cell receptor beta chains were read from a single sample in a study of blood T cell repertoires in COVID-19. The assay was immunoSEQ multiplex PCR, and TCRdb's table has in-frame clones only and misses some. This sample has approximately 190,000 clones, with more than 65% found just once. The sequenced material came from PBMCs or T cells enriched from blood (not recorded which). All receptors come from a middle-aged man who had recovered from COVID-19. Each CDR3 is given with its conserved first and last residue. Fields, in order: J gene, D gene, clone size, V gene, CDR3 protein, CDR3 DNA. A D gene is named only where the DNA matches it firmly. Size is stated for part of the rows, as once, few or many counts, or as a class when the clone is expanded.

J: TRBJ2-3; D: .; size: .; V: TRBV5-1; CDR3: CASSRESDTQYF; DNA: TGCGCCAGCAGCCGGGAATCAGATACGCAGTATTTT
J: TRBJ1-6; D: TRBD1; size: .; V: TRBV30; CDR3: CAWSVGAGGSSPLHF; DNA: TGTGCCTGGAGTGTAGGGGCAGGGGGCAGTTCACCCCTCCACTTT
J: TRBJ2-5; D: .; size: .; V: TRBV28; CDR3: CASTPQGGTQYF; DNA: TGTGCCAGCACTCCTCAGGGGGGGACCCAGTACTTC
J: TRBJ1-2; D: TRBD1; size: .; V: TRBV5-1; CDR3: CASSWGQGNYGYTF; DNA: TGCGCCAGCAGCTGGGGACAGGGTAACTATGGCTACACCTTC
J: TRBJ1-5; D: .; size: .; V: TRBV5-1; CDR3: CASSIPQGSGDRVNQPQHF; DNA: TGCGCCAGCAGCATCCCCCAGGGATCGGGGGACCGCGTTAATCAGCCCCAGCATTTT
J: TRBJ1-2; D: .; size: .; V: TRBV9; CDR3: CASSVGERAGGYTF; DNA: TGTGCCAGCAGCGTAGGCGAGAGGGCTGGTGGCTACACCTTC
J: TRBJ1-2; D: .; size: .; V: TRBV11-2; CDR3: CASSHNTGNYGYTF; DNA: TGTGCCAGCAGCCACAATACAGGGAACTATGGCTACACCTTC
J: TRBJ1-2; D: .; size: .; V: TRBV4-1; CDR3: CASSQDASGGPAGYTF; DNA: TGCGCCAGCAGCCAAGACGCCTCGGGAGGGCCTGCTGGCTACACCTTC
J: TRBJ2-7; D: .; size: .; V: TRBV5-1; CDR3: CASRVQRGNYEQYF; DNA: TGCGCCAGCAGGGTGCAGAGGGGGAACTACGAGCAGTACTTC
J: TRBJ1-2; D: .; size: .; V: TRBV5-1; CDR3: CASSSAQGNYGYTF; DNA: TGCGCCAGCAGTTCTGCCCAGGGGAACTATGGCTACACCTTC
J: TRBJ2-6; D: .; size: .; V: TRBV9; CDR3: CASSQAGSGANVLTF; DNA: TGTGCCAGCTCGCAAGCTGGCTCTGGGGCCAACGTCCTGACTTTC
J: TRBJ1-2; D: .; size: .; V: TRBV12-3/TRBV12-4; CDR3: CASRMTGKGGYTF; DNA: TGTGCCAGCAGAATGACTGGTAAAGGTGGCTACACCTTC
J: TRBJ1-4; D: .; size: .; V: TRBV29-1; CDR3: CSAAYTANEKLFF; DNA: TGCAGCGCCGCGTATACGGCTAATGAAAAACTGTTTTTT
J: TRBJ1-4; D: .; size: .; V: TRBV10-2; CDR3: CASSEVRGRATNEKLFF; DNA: TGCGCCAGCAGTGAAGTCAGAGGCCGAGCAACTAATGAAAAACTGTTTTTT
J: TRBJ2-5; D: TRBD1; size: once; V: TRBV4-1; CDR3: CASSPTGGSETQYF; DNA: TGCGCCAGCAGCCCTACAGGGGGATCGGAGACCCAGTACTTC
J: TRBJ1-5; D: TRBD1; size: .; V: TRBV5-4; CDR3: CASSVYDRGNQPQHF; DNA: TGTGCCAGCAGCGTATACGACAGGGGGAATCAGCCCCAGCATTTT
J: TRBJ2-4; D: TRBD2; size: .; V: TRBV7-2; CDR3: CASSLVLAGGRPKNIQYF; DNA: TGTGCCAGCAGCTTAGTACTAGCGGGGGGGCGCCCCAAAAACATTCAGTACTTC
J: TRBJ2-7; D: .; size: .; V: TRBV3-1/TRBV3-2; CDR3: CASSQGGGRGVNEQYF; DNA: TGTGCCAGCAGCCAAGGGGGCGGCAGGGGGGTAAACGAGCAGTACTTC
J: TRBJ1-1; D: .; size: .; V: TRBV7-2; CDR3: CASSLSVSRVGTEAFF; DNA: TGTGCCAGCAGCTTATCCGTGAGCCGGGTGGGCACTGAAGCTTTCTTT
J: TRBJ2-1; D: .; size: .; V: TRBV4-1; CDR3: CASSQESYGTSSYNEQFF; DNA: TGCGCCAGCAGCCAAGAATCATACGGGACAAGCTCCTACAATGAGCAGTTCTTC
J: TRBJ1-5; D: TRBD1; size: .; V: TRBV18; CDR3: CASSPGQGGNQPQHF; DNA: TGTGCCAGCTCACCGGGACAGGGAGGCAATCAGCCCCAGCATTTT
J: TRBJ2-5; D: TRBD2; size: .; V: TRBV6-5; CDR3: CASRLAGAQETQYF; DNA: TGTGCCAGCAGGCTAGCGGGGGCCCAAGAGACCCAGTACTTC
J: TRBJ1-6; D: .; size: .; V: TRBV19; CDR3: CASSIDGYRTSYNSPLHF; DNA: TGTGCCAGTAGTATAGATGGTTACAGGACCTCCTATAATTCACCCCTCCACTTT
J: TRBJ2-3; D: TRBD1; size: .; V: TRBV12-3/TRBV12-4; CDR3: CASRMTGYDTQYF; DNA: TGTGCCAGCAGGATGACAGGGTACGATACGCAGTATTTT
J: TRBJ2-6; D: .; size: .; V: TRBV12-3/TRBV12-4; CDR3: CASSPSGANVLTF; DNA: TGTGCCAGCAGCCCATCTGGGGCCAACGTCCTGACTTTC
J: TRBJ2-1; D: .; size: few; V: TRBV3-1/TRBV3-2; CDR3: CASSDNRDFYNEQFF; DNA: TGTGCCAGCAGCGACAACCGGGACTTCTACAATGAGCAGTTCTTC
J: TRBJ1-5; D: TRBD1; size: .; V: TRBV19; CDR3: CASSRQDRGMRQPQHF; DNA: TGTGCCAGTAGTAGGCAGGACAGGGGTATGCGTCAGCCCCAGCATTTT
J: TRBJ1-1; D: .; size: few; V: TRBV24-1; CDR3: CATSEGAGEAFF; DNA: TGTGCCACCAGTGAAGGGGCAGGTGAAGCTTTCTTT
J: TRBJ2-1; D: TRBD2; size: .; V: TRBV28; CDR3: CASSPMAGDYNEQFF; DNA: TGTGCCAGCAGTCCCATGGCGGGGGATTACAATGAGCAGTTCTTC
J: TRBJ1-5; D: TRBD1; size: .; V: TRBV19; CDR3: CASRETGYSNQPQHF; DNA: TGTGCCAGTAGAGAGACAGGGTATAGCAATCAGCCCCAGCATTTT
J: TRBJ1-6; D: TRBD1; size: .; V: TRBV2; CDR3: CASSTDRGNSPLHF; DNA: TGTGCCAGCAGCACGGACAGGGGCAATTCACCCCTCCACTTT
J: TRBJ1-3; D: .; size: .; V: TRBV19; CDR3: CASTSGATSGNTIYF; DNA: TGTGCCAGTACCTCAGGGGCAACCTCTGGAAACACCATATATTTT
J: TRBJ2-2; D: .; size: .; V: TRBV19; CDR3: CASNRIGMNTGELFF; DNA: TGTGCCAGTAATAGAATCGGGATGAACACCGGGGAGCTGTTTTTT
J: TRBJ2-4; D: .; size: .; V: TRBV30; CDR3: CAWGASKNIQYF; DNA: TGTGCCTGGGGGGCCAGTAAAAACATTCAGTACTTC
J: TRBJ2-6; D: .; size: few; V: TRBV5-1; CDR3: CASSLKGLSGANVLTF; DNA: TGCGCCAGCAGCTTAAAGGGGTTGTCTGGCGCCAACGTCCTGACTTTC
J: TRBJ2-3; D: TRBD2; size: .; V: TRBV5-8; CDR3: CASSLGTSGGQRDTQYF; DNA: TGTGCCAGCAGCTTGGGTACTAGCGGGGGGCAACGGGATACGCAGTATTTT
J: TRBJ2-6; D: TRBD1; size: once; V: TRBV10-1; CDR3: CASSDAGTAGANVLTF; DNA: TGCGCCAGCAGTGACGCCGGGACAGCTGGGGCCAACGTCCTGACTTTC
J: TRBJ1-4; D: TRBD1; size: few; V: TRBV7-9; CDR3: CASSLGQGAWEKLFF; DNA: TGTGCCAGCAGCTTAGGGCAGGGGGCTTGGGAAAAACTGTTTTTT